The 28 T cell receptor beta chains below all came from one sample that was sequenced in a study of CD8 T cells in Susac syndrome. The authors reverse transcribed roughly 0.5 to 1 ug RNA with random hexamers. In TCRdb, the immunoSEQ multiplex PCR reads were re-called with MiXCR into one record per CDR3 protein. The sample lists 150,000 or so distinct CDR3 sequences, nearly 97% occurring once. The sequencing sample was made of CD8+ T cells from PBMCs. These TCRs come from a human donor with multiple sclerosis.

The chain couples TRBV18 to TRBJ1-2, with TRBD1 matching over 12 bases. The ends lost 3 bases at V and 3 bases at J; junction bases unmatched: 2. The CDR3 has 15 amino acids. The germline gives CDR1 KGHSH, CDR2 LQKENI. The CDR3 loop is CASSPGQGAYYGYTF. The CDR3 region has the DNA TGTGCCAGCTCACCGGGACAGGGGGCTTACTATGGCTACACCTTC. The whole variable domain, filled in from reference TRBV18 and TRBJ1-2, reads NAGVMQNPRHLVRRRGQEARLRCSPMKGHSHVYWYRQLPEEGLKFMVYLQKENIIDESGMPKERFSAEFPKEGPSILRIQQVVRGDSAAYFCASSPGQGAYYGYTFGSGTRLTVV.

The chain joins TRBV30 to TRBJ1-1; D not resolved. The ends were cut back, 0 bases at V and 3 bases at J, with 5 bases in the middle. The CDR3 is made up of 12 amino acids. The germline gives CDR1 GTSNPN, CDR2 SVGIG (reference sequence). The chain's CDR3 is CAWSVLDTEAFF. Here the CDR3 DNA reads TGTGCCTGGAGTGTACTGGACACTGAAGCTTTCTTT. Using reference TRBV30 and TRBJ1-1 for the parts outside the CDR3, the full variable domain is SQTIHQWPATLVQPVGSPLSLECTVEGTSNPNLYWYRQAAGRGLQLLFYSVGIGQISSEVPQNLSASRPQDRQFILSSKKLLLSDSGFYLCAWSVLDTEAFFGQGTRLTVV.

The chain combines TRBV7-3 with TRBJ2-5; tentative D call: TRBD1 (6 bases). CDR1 is SGHTA, CDR2 FQGTGA, per germline. The CDR3 is 15 residues long. V dropped 4 bases and J dropped 2 bases, with 14 bases sitting between them. The CDR3 spells CASSSTGTWQETQYF. Written as DNA, the CDR3 is TGTGCCAGCAGCTCTACCGGGACATGGCAAGAGACCCAGTACTTC.

V gene TRBV12-3 or TRBV12-4 combines with J gene TRBJ2-7; the match to TRBD2 covers 12 bases. The CDR3 spans 14 residues. After removal of 6 bases from V and 6 bases from J, the junction contained 6 bases not matched to a gene. The CDR3 coding sequence is TGTGCCAGCAGCCCGGGACTAGCGGGCCTCGAGCAGTACTTC. Translated: CASSPGLAGLEQYF.

The V call is TRBV30, the J call TRBJ1-2, with D possibly matching TRBD1 (5 bases). V lost 1 base and J lost 3, with 12 bases in between. The CDR3 is 14 amino acids. CDR1 and CDR2 from the germline V gene are GTSNPN and SVGIG (reference sequence). The CDR3 DNA is TGTGCCTGGAGTGGACTTCGGGGGGACTATGGCTACACCTTC. It translates to CAWSGLRGDYGYTF.

The gene calls are TRBV24-1 and TRBJ2-7; D not certain. Germline loops: CDR1 KGHDR, CDR2 SFDVKD. The CDR3 has 13 residues. V shed 6 bases and J shed 6 bases, with 14 bases lying between them. CDR3 amino acids: CATSSVVDGEQYF. The CDR3 nucleotides read TGTGCCACCAGTTCAGTGGTAGACGGCGAGCAGTACTTC.

V gene TRBV7-6 combines with J gene TRBJ2-7, with D possibly being TRBD2 (5 bases). The V end lost 5 bases, the J end lost 2 bases, and 16 bases lay between the germline ends. CDR1 SGHVS and CDR2 FNYEAQ come from the germline V gene. This CDR3 is built from 15 residues. This CDR3 is CASSLGLTPPYEQYF. Here the CDR3 DNA reads TGTGCCAGCAGCCTTGGACTTACTCCTCCCTACGAGCAGTACTTC.

The V and J genes are TRBV30 and TRBJ2-1; D remains ambiguous. The CDR3 length is 14 residues. V was shortened by 3 bases and J by 1 base, with 10 bases between the two germline ends. The germline V gene has CDR1 GTSNPN and CDR2 SVGIG (reference sequence). CDR3 residues: CAWRTPASYNEQFF. The DNA for the CDR3 is TGTGCCTGGAGGACACCGGCGTCCTACAATGAGCAGTTCTTC.

This chain joins TRBV6-6 and TRBJ1-2; D unclear. V was cut by 0 bases and J by 2 bases, with 10 bases left in between. CDR1 MNHNY and CDR2 SVGAGI come from the germline V gene (reference sequence). This CDR3 spans 15 amino acids. Written as DNA, the CDR3 is TGTGCCAGCAGTTACTCACCAGGAAACAACTATGGCTACACCTTC. Amino acids: CASSYSPGNNYGYTF.

The V and J genes are TRBV3-1 and TRBJ1-5, with D perhaps TRBD1 (6 bases). This CDR3 contains 16 residues. Per germline, CDR1 LGHDT and CDR2 YNNKEL (reference sequence). V lost 1 base and J 7 bases, leaving 17 bases between the germline ends. The CDR3 DNA follows: TGTGCCAGCAGCCAAGGAGGGACACCCTCAGGGCAGCCCCAGCATTTT. This translates into CASSQGGTPSGQPQHF.

The table lists this clonotype with a count of one. At one end, the junction sequence differs from germline, possibly due to a read error. The rearrangement uses TRBV13 and TRBJ2-6; no clear D gene. Germline-derived CDR1 and CDR2 are PRHDT and FYEKMQ (reference sequence). This CDR3 comprises 16 residues. The DNA of the CDR3 is TGTGCCAGCAGTTTAGGATCCGACTCTGGGGCCAACGTCCTGACTTTC. Its translation is CASSLGSDSGANVLTF.

This sequence joins TRBV4-2 and TRBJ2-2, with D perhaps matching TRBD1 (6 bases). Trimming left V 4 bases short and J 5 bases short, with 11 bases between. This CDR3 contains 14 residues. Germline V lookup: CDR1 LGHNA, CDR2 YNFKEQ. This CDR3 is CASSRTGRTGELFF. In DNA form, the CDR3 reads TGTGCCAGCAGCCGTACAGGGCGGACCGGGGAGCTGTTTTTT.

V and J are TRBV10-3 and TRBJ2-7; 7 nucleotides agree with TRBD1. Trimming cost V 2 bases and J 7 bases; bases outside gene matches: 5. The germline V gene has CDR1 ENHRY and CDR2 SYGVKD. There are 13 residues in the CDR3. CDR3: CAISEATGWEQYV. The CDR3 nucleotides read TGTGCCATCAGTGAGGCGACAGGGTGGGAGCAGTACGTC.

V and J are TRBV27 and TRBJ2-2; D gene uncertain. The V gene's germline CDR1 is MNHEY and CDR2 SMNVEV (reference sequence). The CDR3 extends over 14 amino acids. V dropped 2 bases and J dropped 5 bases, with 9 bases sitting between them. The CDR3 region is CASSLPPPTGELFF. For the CDR3, the DNA is TGTGCCAGCAGTTTACCCCCCCCAACCGGGGAGCTGTTTTTT.

The rearrangement joins TRBV29-1 to TRBJ1-1, with TRBD1 matching 8 bases. The ends lost 7 bases at V and 4 bases at J; junction bases unmatched: 8. The germline gives CDR1 SQVTM, CDR2 ANQGSEA. This CDR3 comprises 13 residues. CDR3 coding DNA: TGCAGCGGCCGACAGGGGAGGGGCACTGAAGCTTTCTTT. Translation gives CSGRQGRGTEAFF.

V and J are TRBV27 and TRBJ1-1; D gene ambiguous. The CDR3 runs to 13 residues. V gave up 4 bases and J gave up 2 bases, with 8 bases separating them. The germline V gene has CDR1 MNHEY and CDR2 SMNVEV (reference sequence). The CDR3 reads CASSSTDNTEAFF. The CDR3 nucleotides read TGTGCCAGCAGTTCTACAGATAACACTGAAGCTTTCTTT.

This sequence joins TRBV2 and TRBJ2-7; D gene unclear. Germline CDR1 reads SNHLY; CDR2 reads FYNNEI. This CDR3 contains 14 residues. The V gene lost 7 bases and the J gene lost 0 bases, with 13 bases spanning the gap. CDR3 amino acids: CASIITGGSYEQYF. The DNA of the CDR3 is TGTGCCAGCATAATCACGGGCGGCTCCTACGAGCAGTACTTC. The full variable domain, rest sourced from reference TRBV2 and TRBJ2-7, is EPEVTQTPSHQVTQMGQEVILRCVPISNHLYFYWYRQILGQKVEFLVSFYNNEISEKSEIFDDQFSVERPDGSNFTLKIRSTKLEDSAMYFCASIITGGSYEQYFGPGTRLTVT.

This chain joins TRBV5-1 and TRBJ1-5; D unclear. V shed 0 bases and J shed 3 bases, with 10 bases lying between them. The CDR3 covers 15 residues. Per the germline V gene, CDR1 is SGHRS and CDR2 is YFSETQ. CDR3 bases: TGCGCCAGCAGCTTGGTGGCAGGCGACAATCAGCCCCAGCATTTT. It is translated as CASSLVAGDNQPQHF.

The rearrangement links TRBV30 to TRBJ1-1, with TRBD1 identical over 8 bases. The CDR3 extends over 13 amino acids. The ends lost 3 bases at V and 8 bases at J; junction bases unmatched: 8. CDR1 and CDR2 (germline): GTSNPN, SVGIG (reference sequence). The CDR3 here is CAWRGGTGLEAFF. In DNA form, the CDR3 reads TGTGCCTGGAGGGGCGGGACAGGCCTCGAAGCTTTCTTT.

The V gene is TRBV29-1, the J gene TRBJ1-2; 7 bases line up with TRBD1. This CDR3 is 13 amino acids long. The J segment lost 8 bases and the V segment lost 7 bases, leaving 13 bases of the junction unmatched. CDR1 is SQVTM and CDR2 is ANQGSEA in the germline V gene. The CDR3 DNA is TGCAGCGCCTTAGACAGGGAACGGTTCGGCTACACCTTC. It specifies CSALDRERFGYTF.

This clonotype was seen a single time. The rearrangement uses TRBV3-1 and TRBJ2-1; D is tentatively TRBD1 or TRBD2 (6 bases each). V lost 6 bases to trimming and J lost 2 bases, with 11 bases between them. This CDR3 spans 14 amino acids. The germline gives CDR1 LGHDT, CDR2 YNNKEL (reference sequence). CDR3: CASRGGLAYNEQFF. CDR3 DNA: TGTGCCAGCAGAGGGGGGCTAGCCTACAATGAGCAGTTCTTC.

The chain recombines TRBV27 with TRBJ2-7; 8 bases agree with TRBD2. CDR3 length: 14 residues. From germline, CDR1 is MNHEY and CDR2 SMNVEV (reference sequence). V was pared by 8 bases and J by 3 bases, with 9 bases of the junction left unmatched. DNA of the CDR3: TGTGCCAGCCGCGGGGGGCCGTCCCTCTACGAGCAGTACGTC. Translating it yields CASRGGPSLYEQYV.

This clonotype was observed once. The chain has TRBV27 and TRBJ2-4; D may be TRBD1 (7 bases). In germline, CDR1 is MNHEY, CDR2 SMNVEV (reference sequence). V was trimmed by 5 bases and J by 8 bases, leaving 19 bases between them. CDR3 length: 15 residues. The CDR3 loop reads CASSPRQAGGYIQYF. CDR3 coding DNA: TGTGCCAGCAGTCCTCGACAGGCAGGGGGGTACATTCAGTACTTC.

The chain has TRBV29-1 and TRBJ2-2; D unresolved. The CDR3 consists of 13 residues. Germline assignment: CDR1 SQVTM and CDR2 ANQGSEA. Trimming stripped 7 bases from V and 6 bases from J, with 15 bases between. The CDR3 spells CSGSPGAPGELFF. CDR3 nucleotide sequence: TGCAGCGGATCCCCTGGAGCCCCCGGGGAGCTGTTTTTT.

The chain is built from TRBV30 and TRBJ1-1; no definite D call. The CDR3 loop spans 12 amino acids. V shed 8 bases and J shed 5 bases, with 15 bases lying between them. Germline values: CDR1 GTSNPN, CDR2 SVGIG (reference sequence). Here the CDR3 DNA reads TGTGCCCAGGAGTGGGGTAGGACTGAAGCTTTCTTT. Protein sequence: CAQEWGRTEAFF.

V usage is TRBV2 and J usage is TRBJ1-2, with TRBD1 as a possible D gene (5 bases). V gave up 6 bases and J gave up 3 bases, with 17 bases separating them. CDR1 is SNHLY and CDR2 is FYNNEI in the germline V gene. This CDR3 has 15 amino acids. DNA of the CDR3: TGTGCCAGCAGATGGGGGATCCGGGGGGACTATGGCTACACCTTC. This translates into CASRWGIRGDYGYTF.

The gene calls are TRBV27 and TRBJ2-7; tentative D call: TRBD1 (5 bases). Germline V gene lookup returns CDR1 MNHEY and CDR2 SMNVEV (reference sequence). The ends were cut back, 5 bases at V and 1 base at J, with 12 bases in the middle. This CDR3 comprises 14 residues. In nucleotides, the CDR3 is TGTGCCAGCAGTCCCCGACAGTTTTCCTACGAGCAGTACGTC. It codes for CASSPRQFSYEQYV.

The V and J genes are TRBV3-1 and TRBJ2-3; D remains unclear. The germline gives CDR1 LGHDT, CDR2 YNNKEL (reference sequence). V was clipped by 0 bases and J by 3 bases, with 10 bases between them. The CDR3 has 15 residues. CDR3 bases: TGTGCCAGCAGCCAAGAGCCGGCAGAAACAGATACGCAGTATTTT. This codes for CASSQEPAETDTQYF.